Listed below are T cell receptor beta chains from one sample, sequenced in a study of blood T cells in healthy people across ages. TCRdb independently ran MiXCR on the 5' RACE reads; one entry per CDR3 protein. The sample includes about 1.1 million distinct CDR3 sequences, 35% to 45% seen only once; the top ten take around 13%. Material for sequencing was blood. The source is a man in his late teens or twenties in good health. CDR3s leave out the opening cysteine and the closing phenylalanine or tryptophan. A D gene is named only where the DNA matches it firmly. The size of a clone is reported for some rows only, either as once, few or many, or as a class for expanded clones.

CDR3 protein: ASSSTLVSYNEQF; D gene: NA; J gene: TRBJ2-1; V gene: TRBV7-9; clone size: NA
CDR3 protein: ASSPHTTSRTGSAEAF; D gene: TRBD1; J gene: TRBJ1-1; V gene: TRBV11-2; clone size: many
CDR3 protein: ASGKRGPGGASVGAF; D gene: NA; J gene: TRBJ1-1; V gene: TRBV28; clone size: NA
CDR3 protein: AISESTRSSNQPQH; D gene: NA; J gene: TRBJ1-5; V gene: TRBV10-3; clone size: NA
CDR3 protein: ATSPGKESGYT; D gene: NA; J gene: TRBJ1-2; V gene: TRBV6-5; clone size: many
CDR3 protein: ASIPGLAGTDTQY; D gene: TRBD2; J gene: TRBJ2-3; V gene: TRBV7-9; clone size: NA
CDR3 protein: AGRPMGVLDEQF; D gene: NA; J gene: TRBJ2-1; V gene: TRBV4-1; clone size: NA
CDR3 protein: ASSQTRNTEAF; D gene: NA; J gene: TRBJ1-1; V gene: TRBV7-3; clone size: few
CDR3 protein: SARELAGTSYNEQF; D gene: NA; J gene: TRBJ2-1; V gene: TRBV20-1; clone size: NA
CDR3 protein: SPTDGTGGLNTEAF; D gene: TRBD1; J gene: TRBJ1-1; V gene: TRBV20-1; clone size: few
CDR3 protein: ASSLDRLYEKLF; D gene: NA; J gene: TRBJ1-4; V gene: TRBV5-1; clone size: few
CDR3 protein: ASSLGAVDTEAF; D gene: NA; J gene: TRBJ1-1; V gene: TRBV7-8; clone size: few
CDR3 protein: AISDGQGSDTQY; D gene: NA; J gene: TRBJ2-3; V gene: TRBV10-3; clone size: few
CDR3 protein: ASSQDLVSAGGKDTQY; D gene: TRBD2; J gene: TRBJ2-3; V gene: TRBV3-1; clone size: few
CDR3 protein: ASSAGPLNEQF; D gene: NA; J gene: TRBJ2-1; V gene: TRBV4-1; clone size: NA
CDR3 protein: ASSEAGENTEAF; D gene: NA; J gene: TRBJ1-1; V gene: TRBV6-1; clone size: NA
CDR3 protein: ASRPTLAGFTGELF; D gene: TRBD2; J gene: TRBJ2-2; V gene: TRBV2; clone size: few
CDR3 protein: SAGKQF; D gene: NA; J gene: TRBJ2-1; V gene: TRBV20-1; clone size: NA
CDR3 protein: ASRSGHQSYEQY; D gene: NA; J gene: TRBJ2-7; V gene: TRBV6-6; clone size: few
CDR3 protein: ASSLPLEGEDGYT; D gene: NA; J gene: TRBJ1-2; V gene: TRBV7-2; clone size: NA
CDR3 protein: AISESAGQVEAF; D gene: NA; J gene: TRBJ1-1; V gene: TRBV10-3; clone size: few
CDR3 protein: ASSGMRADEQF; D gene: NA; J gene: TRBJ2-1; V gene: TRBV2; clone size: NA
CDR3 protein: AISPGREFSTDTQY; D gene: NA; J gene: TRBJ2-3; V gene: TRBV10-3; clone size: few
CDR3 protein: ASRDRDQILAKNIQY; D gene: TRBD1; J gene: TRBJ2-4; V gene: TRBV6-1; clone size: once
CDR3 protein: ASSDLAGVGILETQY; D gene: TRBD2; J gene: TRBJ2-5; V gene: TRBV2; clone size: once
CDR3 protein: ASSQDLHPLAGGSTDTQY; D gene: TRBD2; J gene: TRBJ2-3; V gene: TRBV4-3; clone size: NA